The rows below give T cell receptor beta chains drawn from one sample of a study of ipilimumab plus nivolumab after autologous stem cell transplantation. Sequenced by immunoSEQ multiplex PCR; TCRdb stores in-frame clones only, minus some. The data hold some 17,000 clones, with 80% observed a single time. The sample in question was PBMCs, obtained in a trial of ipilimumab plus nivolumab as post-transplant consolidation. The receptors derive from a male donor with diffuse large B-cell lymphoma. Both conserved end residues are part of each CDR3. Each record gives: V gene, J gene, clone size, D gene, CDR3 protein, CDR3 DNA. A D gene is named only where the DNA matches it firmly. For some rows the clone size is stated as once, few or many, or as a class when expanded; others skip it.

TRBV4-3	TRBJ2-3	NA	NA	CASSGGGGGTDTQYF	TGCGCCAGCAGCGGGGGGGGCGGGGGCACAGATACGCAGTATTTT
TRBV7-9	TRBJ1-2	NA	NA	CASSLTTAASYGYTF	TGTGCCAGCAGCTTAACGACAGCCGCCTCCTATGGCTACACCTTC
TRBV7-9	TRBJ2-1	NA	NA	CASSLGGDPYNEQFF	TGTGCCAGCAGCTTAGGAGGGGATCCCTACAATGAGCAGTTCTTC
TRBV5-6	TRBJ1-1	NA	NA	CASRRHSPPDAFF	TGTGCCAGCAGACGACATAGTCCCCCGGACGCTTTCTTT
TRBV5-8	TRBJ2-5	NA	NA	CASSLGQQETQYF	TGTGCCAGCAGCCTCGGACAGCAAGAGACCCAGTACTTC
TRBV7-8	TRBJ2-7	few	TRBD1	CASSLPGTDSSYEQYF	TGTGCCAGCAGCCTGCCAGGGACAGACAGCTCCTACGAGCAGTACTTC
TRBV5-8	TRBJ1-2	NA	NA	CASSLEPRPSGYTF	TGTGCCAGCAGCTTGGAACCGCGTCCCTCCGGCTACACCTTC
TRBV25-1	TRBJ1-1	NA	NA	CASRGDSGAFF	TGTGCCAGCAGGGGGGACTCAGGAGCTTTCTTT
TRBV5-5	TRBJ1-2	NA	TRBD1	CASSRDREGYTF	TGTGCCAGCAGCCGGGACAGGGAAGGCTACACCTTC
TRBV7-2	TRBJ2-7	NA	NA	CASSPIPETGQYF	TGTGCCAGCAGCCCCATCCCCGAGACGGGGCAGTACTTC
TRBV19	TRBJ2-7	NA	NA	CASSIPGPPYEQYF	TGTGCCAGTAGTATCCCGGGACCCCCCTACGAGCAGTACTTC
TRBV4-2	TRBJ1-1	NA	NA	CASSWGRQAGTEAFF	TGTGCCAGCAGCTGGGGAAGACAGGCGGGGACTGAAGCTTTCTTT
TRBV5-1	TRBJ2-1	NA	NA	CASSLEVGSNEQFF	TGCGCCAGCAGCTTGGAAGTAGGTAGCAATGAGCAGTTCTTC
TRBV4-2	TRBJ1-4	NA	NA	CASSLDSLNEKLFF	TGTGCCAGCAGCCTGGACAGCCTAAATGAAAAACTGTTTTTT